The 23 T cell receptor beta chains below were found in one sample sequenced in a study of T cells in Graves' hyperthyroidism and ophthalmopathy. Researchers amplified the TCR beta CDR3 regions from RNA transcripts. A first-round RT-PCR of the TCR CDR3 used the HTBI primer set. TCRdb passed the multiplex PCR reads through MiXCR, listing each CDR3 protein once. The data hold fewer than 700,000 distinct CDR3 sequences, with about a sixth observed a single time. Source material: blood. The receptors here all came from a young woman with Graves' hyperthyroidism.

The chain uses TRBV20-1 and TRBJ2-7; 15 bases agree with TRBD2. Per the germline V gene, CDR1 is DFQATT and CDR2 is SNEGSKA (reference sequence). Trimming removed 4 bases from V and 2 bases from J; junction bases left unmatched: 9. The CDR3 is 17 residues long. CDR3 sequence reads: CSATGTSGRSGAYEQYF. The CDR3 bases are TGCAGTGCTACCGGGACTAGCGGGAGGTCTGGGGCCTACGAGCAGTACTTC.

This clonotype has just a few counts. The chain has TRBV6-2 or TRBV6-3 and TRBJ1-5; perhaps TRBD1 as D (5 bases). This CDR3 is 13 amino acids long. Germline CDR1 MNHEY, CDR2 SVGEGT. V lost 8 bases to trimming and J lost 0 bases, with 8 bases between them. The CDR3 loop is CASWGGSNQPQHF. The CDR3 DNA reads TGTGCCAGCTGGGGGGGTAGCAATCAGCCCCAGCATTTT.

This clonotype has a handful of counts. The genes are TRBV2 and TRBJ1-2; D gene uncertain. V dropped 1 base and J dropped 4 bases, with 13 bases sitting between them. The CDR3 consists of 15 residues. Germline values: CDR1 SNHLY, CDR2 FYNNEI. The DNA for the CDR3 is TGTGCCAGCAGTGAAGGGAAAGGGCGGGGCTATGGCTACACCTTC. Protein sequence: CASSEGKGRGYGYTF.

A few counts support this clonotype. The rearrangement joins TRBV12-3 or TRBV12-4 to TRBJ2-1; 7 bases line up with TRBD1. Trimming took 11 bases from V and 7 from J; bases not matched to a gene: 23. This CDR3 region has 17 residues. CDR3 amino acids: CAGTLGGVGGTWNEQFF. The DNA of the CDR3 is TGTGCCGGCACCCTAGGAGGTGTAGGGGGCACATGGAATGAGCAGTTCTTC.

The genes are TRBV24-1 and TRBJ2-2; no clear D. This CDR3 has 16 residues. CDR1 and CDR2 (germline): KGHDR, SFDVKD. Trimming removed 6 bases from V and 2 bases from J, with 15 bases in between. The CDR3 DNA reads TGTGCCACCAGTACACCCCCCGTGGTCAACACCGGGGAGCTGTTTTTT. Its protein product is CATSTPPVVNTGELFF.

The chain couples TRBV4-1 to TRBJ2-2, with D unclear. Germline CDR1 and CDR2: MGHRA and YSYEKL. The CDR3 runs to 16 residues. Trimming took 0 bases from V and 1 from J, leaving 9 bases between them. This CDR3 is CASSQDMGVNTGELFF. The CDR3 bases are TGCGCCAGCAGCCAAGATATGGGTGTGAACACCGGGGAGCTGTTTTTT.

About this clonotype itself: A much larger clone is a single base away; this may be a read error. This chain joins TRBV29-1 and TRBJ2-7; perhaps TRBD1 as D (6 bases). Germline lookup yields CDR1 SQVTM and CDR2 ANQGSEA. V lost 5 bases, J lost 3 bases, and 17 bases lay in between. The CDR3 loop spans 14 amino acids. CDR3: CSVPPVQGSYEQYF. The CDR3 region has the DNA TGCAGCGTTCCCCCCGTACAGGGAAGCTACGAGCAGTACTTC.

CDR3 bases: TGTGCCAGCAGCTTACTAAGCGGGAGCTACGAGCAGTACTTC. Protein product: CASSLLSGSYEQYF. The genes are TRBV7-2 and TRBJ2-7; TRBD2 matches at 8 bases. The CDR3 extends over 14 amino acids. With 2 bases clipped from V and 3 bases from J, the junction kept 3 bases outside the gene matches. Germline CDR1 and CDR2: SGHTA and FQGNSA.

This clonotype was counted at least ten times. CDR3 sequence: CSAKLAGDTGELFF. The CDR3, as DNA: TGCAGTGCTAAACTAGCGGGAGACACCGGGGAGCTGTTTTTT. The chain has TRBV20-1 and TRBJ2-2; 11 bases are a match to TRBD2. The CDR3 has 14 amino acids. Germline CDR1 DFQATT, CDR2 SNEGSKA (reference sequence). V gave up 4 bases and J gave up 3 bases; unmatched junction bases: 1.

Written as DNA, the CDR3 is TGCAGTGCCCCCAGGACTAGCGGATTTTACGAGCAGTACTTC. This translates into CSAPRTSGFYEQYF. This chain uses TRBV20-1 with TRBJ2-7; 10 nucleotides match TRBD2. V gave up 6 bases and J gave up 4 bases; unmatched junction bases: 9. The germline V gene encodes CDR1 DFQATT and CDR2 SNEGSKA (reference sequence). This CDR3 has 14 amino acids.

V usage is TRBV20-1 and J usage is TRBJ1-6; 9 positions match TRBD1. Trimming removed 0 bases from V and 6 bases from J; junction bases left unmatched: 6. Per germline, CDR1 DFQATT and CDR2 SNEGSKA (reference sequence). The CDR3 contains 16 residues. CDR3 in DNA: TGCAGTGCTAGAGACCCGACAGGGGGTGTTAATTCACCCCTCCACTTT. Translated, it gives CSARDPTGGVNSPLHF.

This clonotype was counted many times. The chain is built from TRBV6-1 and TRBJ1-2, with 8 bases lining up with TRBD1. V shed 8 bases and J 7 bases; nucleotides not matched to a gene: 15. The germline CDR1 and CDR2 sequences are MNHNS and SASEGT. The CDR3 runs to 15 residues. The CDR3 bases are TGTGCCAGCGCCTTTTCAGGACAGGGTCCGGGTGGCTACACCTTC. Encoded protein: CASAFSGQGPGGYTF.

This clonotype was detected many times. The chain carries TRBV6-1 and TRBJ2-3, with D perhaps TRBD1 (6 bases). This CDR3 region has 16 residues. V was pared by 6 bases and J by 0 bases, with 16 bases between. Germline-derived CDR1 and CDR2 are MNHNS and SASEGT. The CDR3 coding sequence is TGTGCCAGCAGGACCAACCGGGACATCAGCACAGATACGCAGTATTTT. It encodes CASRTNRDISTDTQYF.

This clonotype came up many times. The V gene is TRBV12-3 or TRBV12-4, the J gene TRBJ2-3; D might be TRBD2 (6 bases). The CDR3 spans 16 residues. Trimming stripped 4 bases from V and 5 bases from J, with 19 bases between. CDR3 sequence: CASSSPEGEGEDTQYF. The CDR3 region has the DNA TGTGCCAGCAGTTCCCCGGAGGGTGAAGGGGAAGATACGCAGTATTTT.

The chain has TRBV19 and TRBJ2-1, with 7 positions matching TRBD2. Trimming at V came to 5 bases and at J to 0 bases, leaving 4 bases not matched to a gene. CDR1 is LNHDA, CDR2 SQIVND, per germline (reference sequence). The CDR3 covers 15 residues. CDR3: CASSYKRGSYNEQFF. In nucleotides, the CDR3 is TGTGCCAGTAGTTATAAGCGGGGCTCCTACAATGAGCAGTTCTTC.

This sequence joins TRBV7-8 and TRBJ2-1; 10 positions agree with TRBD2. The CDR3 covers 17 residues. V lost 6 bases to trimming and J lost 7 bases; unmatched junction nucleotides: 15. Germline CDR1 SGHVS, CDR2 FQNEAQ. CDR3 in amino acids: CASRIKPGTSAFNEQFF. The DNA for the CDR3 is TGTGCCAGCAGAATCAAGCCCGGGACTAGCGCGTTTAATGAGCAGTTCTTC.

This clonotype showed up many times. The V and J genes are TRBV20-1 and TRBJ2-1, with 15 nucleotides matching TRBD2. Losses at the gene ends were 4 bases for V and 1 base for J; bases not matched to a gene: 5. The CDR3 contains 17 residues. In germline, CDR1 is DFQATT, CDR2 SNEGSKA (reference sequence). CDR3 in amino acids: CSATGLAGGESYNEQFF. The CDR3 DNA follows: TGCAGTGCTACGGGACTAGCGGGAGGCGAGTCCTACAATGAGCAGTTCTTC.

This clonotype came up many times. The chain links TRBV27 to TRBJ2-4, with 8 nucleotides matching TRBD1. There are 15 residues in the CDR3. Germline V gene sequence: CDR1 MNHEY, CDR2 SMNVEV (reference sequence). J was trimmed by 2 bases and V by 6 bases; bases with no gene match: 6. The CDR3 loop is CASRDRAGTKNIQYF. The CDR3 coding sequence is TGTGCCAGCAGGGACAGGGCGGGAACCAAAAACATTCAGTACTTC.

This clonotype was seen a few times. This sequence joins TRBV20-1 and TRBJ2-1, with D uncertain. CDR1 and CDR2 (germline): DFQATT, SNEGSKA (reference sequence). The V end was cut by 8 bases, the J end by 10 bases, with 9 bases between. The CDR3 has 9 amino acids. The CDR3: CSHGREQFF. The CDR3 nucleotides read TGCAGTCACGGACGGGAGCAGTTCTTC.

At least ten counts were recorded for this clonotype. The chain has TRBV18 and TRBJ2-2; D remains unclear. V was cut by 1 base and J by 2 bases, with 2 bases left in between. Germline-derived CDR1 and CDR2 are KGHSH and LQKENI. The CDR3 length is 13 residues. The CDR3 region has the DNA TGTGCCAGCTCACCACGCAACACCGGGGAGCTGTTTTTT. Its translation: CASSPRNTGELFF.

This clonotype has at least ten counts. The chain joins TRBV30 to TRBJ1-1, with unresolved D. Germline CDR1 GTSNPN, CDR2 SVGIG (reference sequence). The CDR3 runs 13 residues. Trimming left V 5 bases short and J 3 bases short, with 13 bases between. The CDR3, as DNA: TGTGCCTGGCTACCCCAGGAGGACACTGAAGCTTTCTTT. The encoded protein is CAWLPQEDTEAFF.

This clonotype was detected many times. This chain uses TRBV12-3 or TRBV12-4 with TRBJ1-2; D gene uncertain. The V gene lost 2 bases and the J gene lost 2 bases, with 12 bases spanning the gap. This CDR3 is 15 amino acids long. The CDR3 DNA is TGTGCCAGCAGTTTACGTGGCGGATCAAACTATGGCTACACCTTC. It specifies CASSLRGGSNYGYTF.

This clonotype has a handful of counts. The gene calls are TRBV28 and TRBJ2-5; TRBD1 matches 7 bases. The CDR3 is made up of 14 amino acids. Germline lookup yields CDR1 MDHEN and CDR2 SYDVKM. V was clipped by 4 bases and J by 3 bases; unmatched bases: 5. In DNA, the CDR3 is TGTGCCAGCAGTTCACAGGGGTTTAAAGAGACCCAGTACTTC. Its translation: CASSSQGFKETQYF.